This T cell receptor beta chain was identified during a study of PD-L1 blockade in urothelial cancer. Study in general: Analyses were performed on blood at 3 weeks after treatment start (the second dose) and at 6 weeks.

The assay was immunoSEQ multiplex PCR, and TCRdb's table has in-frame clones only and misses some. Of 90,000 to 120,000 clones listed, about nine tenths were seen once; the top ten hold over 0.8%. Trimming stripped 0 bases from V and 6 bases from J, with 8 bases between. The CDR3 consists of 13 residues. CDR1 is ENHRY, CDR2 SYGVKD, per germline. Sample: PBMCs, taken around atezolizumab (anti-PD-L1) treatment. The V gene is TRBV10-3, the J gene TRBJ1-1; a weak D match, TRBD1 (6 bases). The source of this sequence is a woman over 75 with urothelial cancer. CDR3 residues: CAISESPGAEAFF. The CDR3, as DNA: TGTGCCATCAGTGAGTCGCCAGGGGCTGAAGCTTTCTTT.